The T cell receptor (beta chain) under discussion was sequenced for a study of cytomegalovirus exposure and HLA in healthy donors. Study-wide results and limits: The authors assumed roughly uniform sequencing depth across donors for presence/absence analyses. CMV serostatus was the only recorded immune exposure for donors.

The PCR made use of 60 Vbeta and 13 Jbeta primers. Authors' methods: The count from a later analysis was about 80 million unique TCR beta chains, approximately 9.9 million of them shared. Profiling relied on immunoSEQ multiplex PCR, and the TCRdb table lists in-frame clones only, not all of them. V and J calls and clone size are given by that table; D and trimming were obtained from the DNA. The sample yields roughly 170,000 clones, around 80% seen once. Healthy people donating bone marrow made up the donors. This clone was counted between two and nine times. Its specificity is not known. The CDR3 has 14 residues. Germline CDR1 reads SGHTA; CDR2 reads FQGTGA. V was shortened by 5 bases and J by 2 bases, with 12 bases between the two germline ends.

This receptor was obtained from a woman aged 45-60 years in good health and CMV-seropositive. Material: PBMCs. The rearrangement uses TRBV7-3 and TRBJ2-5; TRBD2 is a possible D gene (5 bases). The CDR3 region has the DNA TGTGCCAGCAGCATCGTTAGCGAACAAGAGACCCAGTACTTC. Its translation: CASSIVSEQETQYF.